One T cell receptor (beta chain) is described in this entry. The antigen is undetermined. These data belong to a study of PD-1 blockade in classical Hodgkin lymphoma. Study-wide results and caveats: Those achieving complete response showed baseline diversity like newly diagnosed patients. Reported findings placed baseline TCR diversity lower in newly diagnosed patients (compared with healthy donors). No one has yet defined what causes the repertoire differences, which may be disease activity or prior therapy.

The time point: cycle 4 day 1 (C4D1), after around six weeks of nivolumab. Relapses following autologous stem cell transplantation were seen in all patients, with brentuximab vedotin exposure varying. Researchers used magnetic negative selection to pull out pure CD4+ T cells from thawed PBMCs. Libraries were prepared by immunoSEQ multiplex PCR; TCRdb keeps only in-frame clonotypes and omits some of them. This table holds about 17,000 clones, about 75% found once. Germline V gene data show CDR1 as SGHTA and CDR2 as FQGTGA. The CDR3 is 13 residues long. Trimming removed 0 bases from V and 1 base from J, with 3 bases in between.

The sequenced sample was CD4+ T cells from blood, obtained before the fourth cycle of nivolumab. The source is a human donor with classical Hodgkin lymphoma. V gene TRBV7-3 combines with J gene TRBJ2-5; D gene ambiguous. As DNA, the CDR3 is TGTGCCAGCAGCTTAACGGCCCAAGAGACCCAGTACTTC. This encodes CASSLTAQETQYF.